The clone carrying this T cell receptor (beta chain) came up a few times. Its target is unknown. This record belongs to a study of response to subunit inactivated influenza vaccine. Germline values: CDR1 LGHDT, CDR2 YNNKEL (reference sequence). V was cut by 5 bases and J by 8 bases, with 18 bases left in between. The CDR3 contains 14 residues. From the RT-PCR reads, TCRdb called clonotypes with MiXCR, one entry per CDR3 protein. The sample shows 400,000 to 650,000 distinct CDR3 sequences, roughly 7.9% of them seen only once. Study observations and caveats: The study's authors posited that every seasonal influenza vaccination enlists few new T cells.

This chain joins TRBV3-1 and TRBJ1-2; D unresolved. This sequence originates from a man aged 50-75 years who received an inactivated influenza vaccine. This specimen consisted of PBMCs from blood, obtained 23 to 25 months after vaccination. The CDR3 spells CASSGRGGDRGYTF. The DNA of the CDR3 is TGTGCCAGCAGCGGCCGAGGCGGAGATCGGGGCTACACCTTC.